This T cell receptor beta chain was identified in a study of control samples from healthy donors and cancer patients. V lost 0 bases and J lost 1, with 24 bases in between. Germline values: CDR1 LGHNA, CDR2 YSLEER. The CDR3 has 20 residues. Profiled with immunoSEQ multiplex PCR; TCRdb holds only in-frame clones, not every one. The sample yields some 80,000 clones, about 87% seen once. V and J are TRBV4-3 and TRBJ1-1; TRBD1 might be the D (6 bases). The specimen sequenced was PBMCs. This TCR was sampled from an older woman with head and neck cancer. CDR3 coding DNA: TGCGCCAGCAGCCAAGATCGCGGCGGGAGGGACATACGAACGAACACTGAAGCTTTCTTT. The encoded protein is CASSQDRGGRDIRTNTEAFF.